The next 24 T cell receptor beta chains were all read from a single sample in a study of molecular identifiers for immune sequencing clone quantification. TCRdb used MiXCR to reprocess the PCR reads, holding one entry per CDR3 protein. The table records 300,000 to 400,000 distinct CDR3 sequences, about 22% of them present only once. The source material was naive CD8+ T cells from blood, with Jurkat cell RNA spiked in. Regarding subset: FACS-sorted CD8+CD4-CCR7+CD45RA+ naive T cells. The receptors were gathered from a human donor in good health. Some libraries in this study had Jurkat cell RNA spiked in.

This clonotype was found a few times. The rearrangement uses TRBV27 and TRBJ2-3, with TRBD2 matching 11 bases. Germline values: CDR1 MNHEY, CDR2 SMNVEV (reference sequence). The CDR3 has 14 residues. The J segment lost 4 bases and the V segment lost 8 bases, leaving 5 bases of the junction unmatched. The CDR3 bases are TGTGCCAGCCCGGGACTAGCGGTTTCAGATACGCAGTATTTT. It yields the protein CASPGLAVSDTQYF.

The chain combines TRBV2 with TRBJ2-7; D possibly uses TRBD1 or TRBD2 (5 bases each). The CDR3 loop spans 13 amino acids. V shed 6 bases and J shed 4 bases, with 13 bases lying between them. CDR1 and CDR2 (germline): SNHLY, FYNNEI. CDR3 sequence: CASSPGSNYEQYF. The DNA for the CDR3 is TGTGCCAGCAGCCCAGGGAGTAATTACGAGCAGTACTTC.

This clonotype was recorded many times. This chain joins TRBV12-5 and TRBJ1-5, with a weak D call TRBD1 (5 bases). The germline CDR1 and CDR2 sequences are LGHNT and FRNRAP. V was pared by 6 bases and J by 6 bases, with 12 bases between. This CDR3 comprises 13 residues. This CDR3 reads CASGWGTGQPQHF. CDR3 DNA: TGTGCTAGTGGGTGGGGGACCGGTCAGCCCCAGCATTTT.

Many counts were recorded for this clonotype. This chain links TRBV30 with TRBJ2-7, with D uncertain. V gave up 0 bases and J gave up 7 bases, with 16 bases separating them. CDR3 length: 14 residues. CDR1 and CDR2 from the germline V gene are GTSNPN and SVGIG (reference sequence). Here the CDR3 reads CAWSVRHPDGEQYF. Here the CDR3 DNA reads TGTGCCTGGAGTGTACGACACCCCGACGGGGAGCAGTACTTC.

This clonotype was observed at least ten times. The chain links TRBV20-1 to TRBJ2-3, with D hard to call. Looked up from germline, CDR1 is DFQATT and CDR2 is SNEGSKA (reference sequence). CDR3 length: 14 residues. The V end lost 1 base, the J end lost 5 bases, and 13 bases lay between the germline ends. The DNA for the CDR3 is TGCAGTGCTAGAGCCCCATTGCCAGGAGATACGCAGTATTTT. Amino acid sequence: CSARAPLPGDTQYF.

Remarks on this clonotype: This may come from a read error, since a much larger clone is one base off. The rearrangement joins TRBV20-1 to TRBJ1-3, with TRBD1 matching 9 bases. CDR1 and CDR2 from the germline V gene are DFQATT and SNEGSKA (reference sequence). CDR3 length: 15 amino acids. DNA of the CDR3: TGCAGTGTTAGAATCCCGGGACAGGGTATCAACACCATATATTTT. It specifies CSVRIPGQGINTIYF.

The chain employs TRBV12-3 or TRBV12-4 and TRBJ1-1, with D perhaps matching TRBD1 (5 bases). This CDR3 has 14 amino acids. Trimming removed 7 bases from V and 0 bases from J, with 12 bases in between. CDR3 sequence: CASILEGLNTEAFF. DNA for the CDR3: TGTGCCAGCATCCTTGAGGGGCTGAACACTGAAGCTTTCTTT.

Note on this clonotype: Possible read error: a much larger clone is one base away. The chain combines TRBV19 with TRBJ2-2, with D perhaps matching TRBD2 (6 bases). This CDR3 is 15 amino acids long. With 5 bases removed from V and 5 bases from J, the gap between germline ends came to 15 bases. CDR1 is LNHDA, CDR2 SQIVND, per germline (reference sequence). For the CDR3, the DNA is TGTGCCAGTAGTCCAGGACGGGGGTTAACCGGGGAGCTGTTTTTT. Protein sequence: CASSPGRGLTGELFF.

This clonotype was found a few times. A much more abundant neighbour one base away suggests this may be a read error. The chain combines TRBV6-5 with TRBJ2-5; D is possibly TRBD2 (5 bases). CDR1 MNHEY and CDR2 SVGAGI come from the germline V gene. Trimming removed 2 bases at V and 5 bases at J, with 12 bases between. The CDR3 is 14 residues long. In nucleotides, the CDR3 is TGTGCCAGCAGTTACGTTGGGGAGAATGAGACCCAGTACTTC. Its protein product is CASSYVGENETQYF.

As concerns this clonotype: This sequence may be a read error, since a much larger clone differs from it by one base. This chain uses TRBV7-6 with TRBJ2-3; the match to TRBD2 covers 8 bases. The V and J ends lost 4 bases and 4 bases, in that order; junction bases with no gene match: 7. The V gene's germline CDR1 is SGHVS and CDR2 FNYEAQ. The CDR3 length is 15 residues. The CDR3, as DNA: TGTGCCAGCAGCTCCCTGGGACTAGATGCAGATACGCAGTATTTT. This codes for CASSSLGLDADTQYF.

This clonotype appeared many times. V gene TRBV6-2 or TRBV6-3 combines with J gene TRBJ2-5; D is perhaps TRBD2 (6 bases). CDR3 size: 14 residues. Between the trimmed V and J ends, which lost 6 bases and 5 bases, there was a span of 16 bases. Germline-derived CDR1 and CDR2 are MNHEY and SVGEGT. The CDR3 DNA is TGTGCCAGCAGCGGGGACTCATTCGGCGAGACCCAGTACTTC. As protein: CASSGDSFGETQYF.

For this clonotype: The CDR3 end shows no conserved phenylalanine or tryptophan, and so a read error is likely. V and J are TRBV7-9 and TRBJ1-1, with D possibly matching TRBD1 (6 bases). Germline CDR1 is SEHNR and CDR2 is FQNEAQ (reference sequence). This CDR3 has 15 amino acids. The CDR3 is CANSLGQGINTEAFL. The CDR3 region has the DNA TGTGCCAACAGCTTAGGCCAGGGGATTAACACTGAAGCTTTCTTG.

V is TRBV6-1 and J is TRBJ1-6, with D perhaps matching TRBD1 (5 bases). Germline lookup yields CDR1 MNHNS and CDR2 SASEGT. Trimming removed 5 bases at V and 7 bases at J, with 6 bases between. This CDR3 spans 12 amino acids. The CDR3 reads CASSRQNSPLHF. The CDR3 DNA follows: TGTGCCAGCAGTAGACAGAATTCACCCCTCCACTTT.

This clonotype was counted many times. J is TRBJ2-3 and V is TRBV7-2; 7 bases map to TRBD2. Losses at the gene ends were 1 base for V and 5 bases for J; bases not matched to a gene: 6. The V gene's germline CDR1 is SGHTA and CDR2 FQGNSA. The CDR3 runs to 15 residues. The CDR3 region is CASSLVAGVKDTQYF. CDR3 nucleotide sequence: TGTGCCAGCAGCTTAGTGGCGGGGGTAAAAGATACGCAGTATTTT.

J is TRBJ2-7 and V is TRBV19, with 9 nucleotides matching TRBD1. V shed 5 bases and J 5 bases; nucleotides not matched to a gene: 13. The germline V gene has CDR1 LNHDA and CDR2 SQIVND (reference sequence). The CDR3 is 16 residues long. The CDR3 spells CASSPMSGTGFDEQYF. CDR3 nucleotide sequence: TGTGCCAGTAGTCCGATGAGTGGGACAGGGTTCGACGAGCAGTACTTC.

Points on this clonotype: This may be a read error: a much more frequent sequence differs by one nucleotide. This sequence joins TRBV14 and TRBJ2-2, with D unresolved. Germline CDR1 and CDR2: SGHDN and FVKESK. Trimming took 3 bases from V and 3 from J, leaving 5 bases between them. The CDR3 has 13 residues. The CDR3 DNA follows: TGTGCCAGCAGCCACCTAGACACCGGGGAGCTGTTTTTT. As protein: CASSHLDTGELFF.

About this clonotype itself: The germline gene is not matched at one end of the junction; a read error may be the cause. The V gene is TRBV7-2, the J gene TRBJ2-5; 9 positions agree with TRBD1. Looked up from germline, CDR1 is SGHTA and CDR2 is FQGNSA. The CDR3 is 15 amino acids. The CDR3 region is CASSLVGQGQESQYF. The DNA of the CDR3 is TGTGCCAGCAGCTTAGTGGGACAGGGCCAAGAGAGCCAGTACTTC.

The chain links TRBV27 to TRBJ1-5, with a possible D match to TRBD1 (5 bases). Germline loops: CDR1 MNHEY, CDR2 SMNVEV (reference sequence). V gave up 2 bases and J gave up 9 bases, with 17 bases separating them. This CDR3 comprises 15 residues. The CDR3 protein is CASSLTGGGVSPQHF. In nucleotides, the CDR3 is TGTGCCAGCAGTTTAACGGGAGGAGGGGTTTCGCCCCAGCATTTT.

This clonotype was counted a single time. One end of the junction does not line up with germline, which may come from a read error. CDR3 amino acids: CASSPTGKPQQF. CDR3 coding DNA: TGTGCCAGCAGCCCGACCGGGAAGCCCCAGCAATTT. This sequence joins TRBV6-6 and TRBJ1-5; D is unresolved. CDR1 and CDR2 (germline): MNHNY, SVGAGI (reference sequence). This CDR3 is built from 12 residues.

The chain is built from TRBV24-1 and TRBJ1-1; 7 bases map to TRBD1. This CDR3 contains 13 residues. Germline values: CDR1 KGHDR, CDR2 SFDVKD. The ends lost 7 bases at V and 0 bases at J; junction bases unmatched: 1. The CDR3 DNA follows: TGTGCCACCAGACAGGGGATGAACACTGAAGCTTTCTTT. Its protein is CATRQGMNTEAFF.

This clonotype was counted many times. CDR3 nucleotide sequence: TGTGCCAGCAGTTTAGCAGTGTCCTACGAGCAGTACTTC. Protein sequence: CASSLAVSYEQYF. The chain is built from TRBV27 and TRBJ2-7, with D hard to call. The germline CDR1 and CDR2 sequences are MNHEY and SMNVEV (reference sequence). CDR3 length: 13 amino acids. V gave up 2 bases and J gave up 1 base, with 6 bases separating them.

The V and J genes are TRBV4-3 and TRBJ1-1, with a tentative D call TRBD1 (6 bases). The CDR3 sequence is 16 residues long. With 1 base removed from V and 4 bases from J, the gap between germline ends came to 16 bases. Germline values: CDR1 LGHNA, CDR2 YSLEER. Here the CDR3 reads CASSQVPGTSSTEAFF. Here the CDR3 DNA reads TGCGCCAGCAGCCAAGTTCCTGGGACATCAAGCACTGAAGCTTTCTTT.

At least ten counts were recorded for this clonotype. The gene calls are TRBV30 and TRBJ1-1; a possible D gene is TRBD1 (6 bases). Trimming cost V 0 bases and J 5 bases, with 13 bases left between them. CDR1 and CDR2 from the germline V gene are GTSNPN and SVGIG (reference sequence). This CDR3 has 14 amino acids. The CDR3 sequence is CAWSVVTGKTEAFF. The CDR3, as DNA: TGTGCCTGGAGTGTAGTCACAGGGAAAACTGAAGCTTTCTTT. Based on the CDR3 plus reference TRBV30 and TRBJ1-1, the full variable domain is SQTIHQWPATLVQPVGSPLSLECTVEGTSNPNLYWYRQAAGRGLQLLFYSVGIGQISSEVPQNLSASRPQDRQFILSSKKLLLSDSGFYLCAWSVVTGKTEAFFGQGTRLTVV.

This clonotype was seen only a few times. The CDR3 DNA is TGCGCCAGCAGCTTCCTGACAGGCTACGAGCAGTACTTC. It translates to CASSFLTGYEQYF. The chain employs TRBV5-1 and TRBJ2-7, with a weak D call TRBD1 (6 bases). Germline CDR1 reads SGHRS; CDR2 reads YFSETQ. The CDR3 totals 13 residues. Trimming removed 2 bases at V and 3 bases at J, with 9 bases between.